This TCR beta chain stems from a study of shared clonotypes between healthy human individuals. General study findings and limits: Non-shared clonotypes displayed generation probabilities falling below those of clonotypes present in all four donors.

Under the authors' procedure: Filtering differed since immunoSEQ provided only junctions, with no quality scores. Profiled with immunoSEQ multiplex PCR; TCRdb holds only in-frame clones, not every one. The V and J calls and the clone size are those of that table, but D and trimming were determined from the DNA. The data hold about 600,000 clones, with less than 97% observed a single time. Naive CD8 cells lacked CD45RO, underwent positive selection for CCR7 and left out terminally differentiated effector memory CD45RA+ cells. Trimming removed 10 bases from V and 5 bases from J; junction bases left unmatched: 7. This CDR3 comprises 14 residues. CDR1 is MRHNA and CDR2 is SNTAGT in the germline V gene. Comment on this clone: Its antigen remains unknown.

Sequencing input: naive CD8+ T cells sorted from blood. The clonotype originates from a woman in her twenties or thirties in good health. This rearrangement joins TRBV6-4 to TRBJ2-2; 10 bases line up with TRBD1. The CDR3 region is CANRQGAHTGELFF. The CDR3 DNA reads TGTGCCAACCGACAGGGGGCGCATACCGGGGAGCTGTTTTTT.